This is a list of T cell receptor beta chains from one sample in a study of shared clonotypes between healthy human individuals. The table came from immunoSEQ multiplex PCR; TCRdb's copy has only in-frame clones and leaves some out. The sample includes about 590,000 clones, nearly 97% of them seen just once. Specimen: naive CD8+ T cells sorted from blood. The source of these receptors is a woman in her 30s in good health. The conserved cysteine and the conserved F or W are not part of the CDR3 here. Clone size appears in some rows only: once, few, many, or a class for an expanded clone.

cdr3_length: 13
v_call: TRBV4-1
j_call: TRBJ1-2
clone_size: -
cdr3_aa: ASSQGAGGLYGYT

cdr3_length: 13
v_call: TRBV18
j_call: TRBJ2-1
clone_size: -
cdr3_aa: ASSPEREDYNEQF

cdr3_length: 12
v_call: TRBV27
j_call: TRBJ2-1
clone_size: -
cdr3_aa: ASSPLAGVGEQF

cdr3_length: 13
v_call: TRBV2
j_call: TRBJ2-5
clone_size: -
cdr3_aa: ASSGLGHLGETQY

cdr3_length: 13
v_call: TRBV27
j_call: TRBJ1-5
clone_size: -
cdr3_aa: ASSSAGYSNQPQH

cdr3_length: 15
v_call: TRBV28
j_call: TRBJ2-7
clone_size: once
cdr3_aa: ASSHLGHRDFRDEQY

cdr3_length: 10
v_call: TRBV25-1
j_call: TRBJ2-5
clone_size: -
cdr3_aa: ASSVGVETQY

cdr3_length: 12
v_call: TRBV7-9
j_call: TRBJ1-5
clone_size: -
cdr3_aa: ASSPGTGSFPQH

cdr3_length: 16
v_call: TRBV14
j_call: TRBJ2-1
clone_size: -
cdr3_aa: ASSQGGPGDRIYNEQF

cdr3_length: 11
v_call: TRBV28
j_call: TRBJ2-3
clone_size: -
cdr3_aa: ASTPDSTDTQY

cdr3_length: 14
v_call: TRBV6-9
j_call: TRBJ2-5
clone_size: -
cdr3_aa: ASSSRGGVMEETQY

cdr3_length: 11
v_call: TRBV7-2
j_call: TRBJ2-4
clone_size: -
cdr3_aa: ASSWGQWDIQY

cdr3_length: 12
v_call: TRBV4-1
j_call: TRBJ2-1
clone_size: -
cdr3_aa: ASSPRTGYNEQF

cdr3_length: 13
v_call: TRBV7-8
j_call: TRBJ2-5
clone_size: -
cdr3_aa: ASSSVRGQQETQY

cdr3_length: 14
v_call: TRBV14
j_call: TRBJ2-5
clone_size: -
cdr3_aa: ASSQDPGTSRETQY

cdr3_length: 13
v_call: TRBV7-2
j_call: TRBJ2-1
clone_size: -
cdr3_aa: ASSETSGSYNEQF

cdr3_length: 15
v_call: TRBV6-1
j_call: TRBJ2-1
clone_size: -
cdr3_aa: ASSVTVAGAANNEQF

cdr3_length: 12
v_call: TRBV29-1
j_call: TRBJ1-3
clone_size: -
cdr3_aa: SVVGGESGNTIY

cdr3_length: 14
v_call: TRBV7-8
j_call: TRBJ2-1
clone_size: -
cdr3_aa: ASSLSPEGTYNEQF

cdr3_length: 14
v_call: TRBV27
j_call: TRBJ2-7
clone_size: once
cdr3_aa: ASSLSLVAATYEQY

cdr3_length: 11
v_call: TRBV29-1
j_call: TRBJ1-1
clone_size: -
cdr3_aa: SVVGDMNTEAF

cdr3_length: 13
v_call: TRBV29-1
j_call: TRBJ2-5
clone_size: -
cdr3_aa: SVEWGQTDQETQY

cdr3_length: 13
v_call: TRBV4-1
j_call: TRBJ2-7
clone_size: -
cdr3_aa: ASSQVMAGFNEQY

cdr3_length: 13
v_call: TRBV28
j_call: TRBJ2-7
clone_size: -
cdr3_aa: ASSFGARTTFEQY

cdr3_length: 15
v_call: TRBV19
j_call: TRBJ1-4
clone_size: -
cdr3_aa: ASSIASLRASNEKLF

cdr3_length: 13
v_call: TRBV15
j_call: TRBJ2-7
clone_size: -
cdr3_aa: ATSPYSGRDPEQY

cdr3_length: 11
v_call: TRBV10-3
j_call: TRBJ1-1
clone_size: -
cdr3_aa: ATGTEYGTEAF

cdr3_length: 11
v_call: TRBV7-6
j_call: TRBJ1-3
clone_size: -
cdr3_aa: ASSPGGGNTIY

cdr3_length: 13
v_call: TRBV10-3
j_call: TRBJ2-7
clone_size: once
cdr3_aa: AISEELAGGYEQY

cdr3_length: 11
v_call: TRBV6-6
j_call: TRBJ2-1
clone_size: -
cdr3_aa: ASDEGVYNEQF

cdr3_length: 11
v_call: TRBV14
j_call: TRBJ1-1
clone_size: -
cdr3_aa: ASSQTAHTEAF